A selection of T cell receptor beta chains follows, all from one sample in a study of blood T cell repertoires in COVID-19. The data were produced by immunoSEQ multiplex PCR, yet TCRdb's version contains in-frame clones alone and is incomplete. Seen here are around 43,000 clones, 89% observed once, and the top ten hold around a fifth. The sample consisted of peripheral blood. All receptors come from a man aged 45-65 years with active COVID-19. The CDR3 runs from the conserved cysteine through the conserved F or W. A D gene is named only where the DNA matches it firmly. Expanded clones are given a class, and other clones once, few, many or no size at all.

j_call clone_size v_call d_call cdr3_nt cdr3_aa
TRBJ2-7 NA TRBV28 NA TGTGCCAGCAGTTTATCCGGGACATTGGACGAGCAGTACTTC CASSLSGTLDEQYF
TRBJ2-7 NA TRBV30 NA TGTGCCTGGGCGGAATCGTCATACGAGCAGTACTTC CAWAESSYEQYF
TRBJ2-4 once TRBV10-2 NA TGCGCCAGCAGTGAGCAGGGCAACATTCAGTACTTC CASSEQGNIQYF
TRBJ1-2 NA TRBV11-2 TRBD1 TGTGCCAGCAGCTTCTCGGGACAGATTCACTATGGCTACACCTTC CASSFSGQIHYGYTF
TRBJ1-2 NA TRBV6-5 TRBD1 TGTGCCAGCAGTTACCCCCGCGGACAGGGGGAGCGTGGCTACACCTTC CASSYPRGQGERGYTF
TRBJ2-1 NA TRBV7-3 TRBD1 TGTGCCAGCAGCTACACACAGGGGGAGCAGTTCTTC CASSYTQGEQFF
TRBJ2-3 once TRBV7-2 NA TGTGCCAGCAGACTAACGTCTACCAATACGCAGTATTTT CASRLTSTNTQYF
TRBJ2-2 NA TRBV29-1 NA TGCAGCGTTCATCGAGGGTCGGAATCCGGGGAGCTGTTTTTT CSVHRGSESGELFF
TRBJ2-5 NA TRBV3-1/TRBV3-2 TRBD1 TGTGCCAGCAGCTTTTGGACAGGGCACCTCCGCGAGACCCAGTACTTC CASSFWTGHLRETQYF
TRBJ2-7 NA TRBV7-9 TRBD1 TGTGCCAGCAGCTCCGGACAGGGGGCCTCCTACGAGCAGTACTTC CASSSGQGASYEQYF
TRBJ2-7 NA TRBV27 NA TGTGCCAGCAGTTTATCGGGGGCCACCTACGAGCAGTACTTC CASSLSGATYEQYF
TRBJ1-1 NA TRBV3-1/TRBV3-2 NA TGTGCCAGCAGCCAAGGGGGGGGAACTGAAGCTTTCTTT CASSQGGGTEAFF
TRBJ1-2 NA TRBV9 TRBD1 TGTGCCAGCAGCCCCGGGACAGCCCTTAACTATGGCTACACCTTC CASSPGTALNYGYTF
TRBJ1-1 few TRBV2 TRBD1 TGTGCCAGCATTTTGACAGGGAGGCTCTCTGAAGCTTTCTTT CASILTGRLSEAFF
TRBJ1-1 few TRBV5-1 NA TGCGCCAGCAGCAACCCTAGGGGCGCGGGGGCCACTGAAGCTTTCTTT CASSNPRGAGATEAFF
TRBJ2-2 once TRBV11-3 TRBD2 TGTGCCAGCAGCTTAGCGGCGGGAGCCCTTGGTACCGGGGAGCTGTTTTTT CASSLAAGALGTGELFF
TRBJ1-1 NA TRBV10-3 NA TGTGCCACGGACCCGGGACAAGGGGGTTACACTGAAGCTTTCTTT CATDPGQGGYTEAFF
TRBJ2-7 NA TRBV7-9 TRBD1 TGTGCCAGCAGCTCCTCCGGGACAGGCCCTAGAGGGTACGAGCAGTACTTC CASSSSGTGPRGYEQYF
TRBJ1-2 NA TRBV7-2 TRBD1 TGTGCCAGCAGCCCGGGACAGCAGAGCTATGGCTACACCTTC CASSPGQQSYGYTF
TRBJ1-1 NA TRBV6-5 NA TGTGCCAGCATCCAACGGACCGGGAGGAGCACTGAAGCTTTCTTT CASIQRTGRSTEAFF
TRBJ2-5 NA TRBV29-1 TRBD2 TGCAGCACTTGGGGGGGAAGAGAGACCCAGTACTTC CSTWGGRETQYF
TRBJ1-6 NA TRBV19 NA TGTGCCAGTAGTATGTCAGTTACCGTTTCACCCCTCCACTTT CASSMSVTVSPLHF
TRBJ2-7 NA TRBV6-2/TRBV6-3 TRBD1 TGTGCCAGCAGTTACTACTTCTCCGGACAGGGGGCCTACGAGCAGTACTTC CASSYYFSGQGAYEQYF
TRBJ2-7 once TRBV30 NA TGTGCCTGGAGTCACGGACAAGGTCTCTACGAGCAGTACTTC CAWSHGQGLYEQYF
TRBJ1-2 NA TRBV4-3 NA TGCGCCAGCAGCCAAGATTGGAGCGAGGGTGACGGCTACACCTTC CASSQDWSEGDGYTF
TRBJ1-2 NA TRBV5-1 NA TGCGCCAGCAGCCCGGGGACTCCAAACTATGGCTACACCTTC CASSPGTPNYGYTF